This TCR beta chain was observed in a study of blood T cell repertoires in COVID-19. Overall study context: Whether acute or convalescent, the COVID-19 samples came from the United States, Italy and Spain. T cells, B-cell-depleted T cells, or PBMCs supplied cDNA or gDNA.

Germline V gene lookup returns CDR1 SGHNT and CDR2 YYREEE (reference sequence). The CDR3 has 16 residues. Trimming at V came to 4 bases and at J to 5 bases, leaving 9 bases not matched to a gene. In the source study's methods: Estimates of nucleated cell counts were drawn from the amplification of reference gene primers. Here immunoSEQ multiplex PCR was the method, and the copy in TCRdb shows in-frame clones only, minus some. The DNA gave D and trimming, while V, J and clone size come from that table. The table includes hundreds of thousands of clones, nearly 90% detected once. This clonotype originated in a woman between 40 and 50 years old with COVID-19, enrolled during active disease. This rearrangement joins TRBV5-4 to TRBJ2-7; 13 bases align to TRBD2. The sequencing input was peripheral blood. The CDR3, as DNA: TGTGCCAGCAGCCCTGGACTAGCGGGAGCTCGAGACGAGCAGTACTTC. It translates to CASSPGLAGARDEQYF.